The 9 T cell receptor beta chains given below trace back to one sample, sequenced in a study of T cell repertoires in cytomegalovirus infection. TCRdb re-called the reads through MiXCR, storing one row per CDR3 protein. The repertoire includes roughly 600,000 distinct CDR3 sequences, approximately 25% of them detected once, and roughly 8% sits in the top ten. Sequencing was performed on CD8+ T cells from PBMCs. Receptors originate from a human donor in good health (CMV status not recorded). Some clones in this sample may be carry-over from other donors' samples.

This clonotype was counted a few times. The chain carries TRBV7-9 and TRBJ2-1; 7 bases are shared with TRBD1. This CDR3 has 15 residues. CDR1 is SEHNR, CDR2 FQNEAQ, per germline (reference sequence). The trim removed 5 bases at V and 3 bases at J, leaving 7 bases unmatched. In DNA, the CDR3 is TGTGCCAGCAGCGCCAAAGGGGGCGGCTACAATGAGCAGTTCTTC. It is translated as CASSAKGGGYNEQFF. The full variable domain, rest sourced from reference TRBV7-9 and TRBJ2-1, is DTGVSQNPRHKITKRGQNVTFRCDPISEHNRLYWYRQTLGQGPEFLTYFQNEAQLEKSRLLSDRFSAERPKGSFSTLEIQRTEQGDSAMYLCASSAKGGGYNEQFFGPGTRLTVL.

There are many counts of this clonotype. The CDR3, as DNA: TGTGCCAGCAGCTTCCCGGGGCTAGCGGGGAGCGACACCGGGGAGCTGTTTTTT. This sequence encodes CASSFPGLAGSDTGELFF. V and J are TRBV7-9 and TRBJ2-2, with TRBD2 matching 9 bases. CDR3 length: 18 amino acids. Per germline, CDR1 SEHNR and CDR2 FQNEAQ (reference sequence). Losses at the gene ends were 3 bases for V and 3 bases for J; bases not matched to a gene: 11.

This rearrangement joins TRBV5-1 to TRBJ2-2; 8 bases are a match to TRBD2. Germline V gene lookup returns CDR1 SGHRS and CDR2 YFSETQ. The ends lost 9 bases at V and 7 bases at J; junction bases unmatched: 8. This CDR3 has 13 amino acids. The CDR3 loop is CATDGGGSGELFF. CDR3 DNA sequence: TGCGCCACCGACGGCGGGGGGAGCGGGGAGCTGTTTTTT. The entire variable domain, with the rest obtained from reference TRBV5-1 and TRBJ2-2, is as follows: KAGVTQTPRYLIKTRGQQVTLSCSPISGHRSVSWYQQTPGQGLQFLFEYFSETQRNKGNFPGRFSGRQFSNSRSEMNVSTLELGDSALYLCATDGGGSGELFFGEGSRLTVL.

This clonotype has more than one count but fewer than ten. The gene calls are TRBV12-3 or TRBV12-4 and TRBJ2-1; unclear D gene. The CDR3 contains 12 residues. The V gene lost 3 bases and the J gene lost 6 bases, with 6 bases spanning the gap. Here the CDR3 DNA reads TGTGCCAGCAGTTTTATCTCCAATGAGCAGTTCTTC. Translation: CASSFISNEQFF.

The J gene is TRBJ2-1, the V gene TRBV10-3, with TRBD1 matching over 7 bases. CDR1 and CDR2 from the germline V gene are ENHRY and SYGVKD. CDR3 size: 14 residues. V shed 6 bases, J shed 2 bases, and the junction held 4 bases outside the gene matches. The CDR3 protein is CAIRGTETYNEQFF. CDR3 DNA: TGTGCCATCAGGGGGACAGAAACCTACAATGAGCAGTTCTTC.

This clonotype came up many times. V usage is TRBV11-2 and J usage is TRBJ2-1; D not resolved. CDR1 SGHAT and CDR2 FQNNGV come from the germline V gene. Trimming stripped 5 bases from V and 0 bases from J, with 11 bases between. There are 15 residues in the CDR3. CDR3 sequence (DNA): TGTGCCAGCAGCCCGATTATGAGCTCCTACAATGAGCAGTTCTTC. Translating gives CASSPIMSSYNEQFF.

This clonotype showed up many times. The chain is built from TRBV6-2 or TRBV6-3 and TRBJ2-1; D unclear. CDR1 is MNHEY and CDR2 is SVGEGT in the germline V gene. The ends were cut back, 5 bases at V and 9 bases at J, with 8 bases in the middle. CDR3 length equals 11 residues. The CDR3 DNA sequence: TGTGCCAGCAGTCCCCTAGGTGAGCAGTTCTTC. This sequence encodes CASSPLGEQFF.

This chain uses TRBV12-3 or TRBV12-4 with TRBJ2-3; TRBD2 matches 12 bases. V lost 10 bases and J lost 3; bases outside the gene matches: 8. The CDR3 consists of 15 residues. CDR3 DNA sequence: TGTGCCACCTATTCTAGCGGGGGGGCGACAGATACGCAGTATTTT. This sequence encodes CATYSSGGATDTQYF.

The chain links TRBV10-3 to TRBJ1-2, with D tentatively TRBD1 (5 bases). Germline values: CDR1 ENHRY, CDR2 SYGVKD. The CDR3 has 17 residues. Deletions cut 4 bases from V and 5 bases from J, with 23 bases between. The CDR3 here is CAISGGRTPLGVYGYTF. The CDR3 nucleotides are TGTGCCATCAGTGGAGGAAGGACGCCCCTGGGGGTTTATGGCTACACCTTC.